This T cell receptor (beta chain) was identified in a study of shared clonotypes between healthy human individuals. Regarding the study as a whole: Sorted-subset samples were not fully sequenced, rarefaction indicated.

The germline gives CDR1 LGHNA, CDR2 YSLEER. The length of the CDR3 is 16 residues. V was clipped by 2 bases and J by 5 bases, with 18 bases between them. For this clone: Its target is unknown.

Using immunoSEQ multiplex PCR, the repertoire was profiled, and TCRdb retains in-frame clones only, with some absent. The table lists more than 2 million clones, roughly 94% of them singletons. CD45RO-negative cells were positively selected for CCR7, leaving out terminally differentiated effector memory CD45RA+ cells. The receptor was derived from a man younger than 35 in good health. Sequences were obtained from naive CD8+ T cells sorted from blood. The V and J genes are TRBV4-3 and TRBJ1-1; no reliable D call. The DNA of the CDR3 is TGCGCCAGCAGCCAAAACCCGGACGGGGAGTGGACTGAAGCTTTCTTT. This codes for CASSQNPDGEWTEAFF.